The rows below give T cell receptor beta chains drawn from one sample of a study of blood T cell repertoires in COVID-19. TCRdb's copy holds only in-frame clones and misses some; the assay was immunoSEQ multiplex PCR. The data show 150,000 to 200,000 clones, with 70% to 90% seen just once and around a sixth held by the top ten. The specimen sequenced was peripheral blood. These receptors came from a person aged 70 to 85 with COVID-19, enrolled during active disease. CDR3s include the opening cysteine and the closing phenylalanine or tryptophan. The order of the fields is clone size, CDR3 length, V gene, J gene, D gene, CDR3 DNA, CDR3 protein. D genes are given only for firm matches. Clone size is shown for a subset of rows, as once, few, many or a class of expanded clone.

abundance: .
len: 14
v_gene: TRBV9
j_gene: TRBJ1-1
d_gene: .
CDR3nt: TGTGCCAGCAGCGTCGCCGGAGGGAACACTGAAGCTTTCTTT
CDR3aa: CASSVAGGNTEAFF

abundance: .
len: 15
v_gene: TRBV7-8
j_gene: TRBJ1-1
d_gene: TRBD1
CDR3nt: TGTGCCAGCAGCTTAGCGTCAGGGGGTCGCACTGAAGCTTTCTTT
CDR3aa: CASSLASGGRTEAFF

abundance: .
len: 14
v_gene: TRBV2
j_gene: TRBJ2-3
d_gene: TRBD2
CDR3nt: TGTGCCAGCAGCCGCGGGAGGGACACAGATACGCAGTATTTT
CDR3aa: CASSRGRDTDTQYF

abundance: .
len: 14
v_gene: TRBV7-2
j_gene: TRBJ2-5
d_gene: TRBD1
CDR3nt: TGTGCCAGCAGCTTAGTACAGGGGCTAGAGACCCAGTACTTC
CDR3aa: CASSLVQGLETQYF

abundance: .
len: 13
v_gene: TRBV7-9
j_gene: TRBJ1-2
d_gene: .
CDR3nt: TGTGCCAGCAGCTTGGGCAGTGACTATGGCTACACCTTC
CDR3aa: CASSLGSDYGYTF

abundance: .
len: 17
v_gene: TRBV5-1
j_gene: TRBJ2-4
d_gene: TRBD2
CDR3nt: TGCGCCAGCAGCTTGGATGGGGGAGGGTTAGCCAAAAACATTCAGTACTTC
CDR3aa: CASSLDGGGLAKNIQYF

abundance: .
len: 15
v_gene: TRBV11-2
j_gene: TRBJ2-3
d_gene: TRBD2
CDR3nt: TGTGCCAGCAGCCAGAGCGGGGGGGCCACAGATACGCAGTATTTT
CDR3aa: CASSQSGGATDTQYF

abundance: .
len: 14
v_gene: TRBV6-5
j_gene: TRBJ2-1
d_gene: TRBD2
CDR3nt: TGTGCCAGCAGTCGGAATAGCGGGAGTAGTGAGCAGTTCTTC
CDR3aa: CASSRNSGSSEQFF

abundance: .
len: 16
v_gene: TRBV6-5
j_gene: TRBJ2-1
d_gene: TRBD1
CDR3nt: TGTGCCAGCAGTTACCGCCGCCGGGACAGATACAATGAGCAGTTCTTC
CDR3aa: CASSYRRRDRYNEQFF

abundance: .
len: 13
v_gene: TRBV5-5
j_gene: TRBJ1-5
d_gene: .
CDR3nt: TGTGCCAGCAGCTTTACAGATAATCAGCCCCAGCATTTT
CDR3aa: CASSFTDNQPQHF

abundance: .
len: 14
v_gene: TRBV7-3
j_gene: TRBJ2-2
d_gene: .
CDR3nt: TGTGCCAGCAGCTCCCAAGGAGACACCGGGGAGCTGTTTTTT
CDR3aa: CASSSQGDTGELFF

abundance: .
len: 17
v_gene: TRBV9
j_gene: TRBJ2-1
d_gene: TRBD1
CDR3nt: TGTGCCAGCAGCCCCGGACAGGGATCGGTTTTCTACAATGAGCAGTTCTTC
CDR3aa: CASSPGQGSVFYNEQFF

abundance: .
len: 15
v_gene: TRBV7-9
j_gene: TRBJ1-2
d_gene: TRBD1
CDR3nt: TGTGCCAGCAGCTCACGACAGGGGGAAGGCTATGGCTACACCTTC
CDR3aa: CASSSRQGEGYGYTF

abundance: .
len: 12
v_gene: TRBV3-1/TRBV3-2
j_gene: TRBJ2-5
d_gene: TRBD2
CDR3nt: TGTGCCAGCCGTTCCGGTAGCGGGGGGGAGCACTTC
CDR3aa: CASRSGSGGEHF

abundance: .
len: 16
v_gene: TRBV10-3
j_gene: TRBJ2-7
d_gene: .
CDR3nt: TGTGCCATCAGTAGATACTCCTCCCCTAGCTCCTACGAGCAGTACTTC
CDR3aa: CAISRYSSPSSYEQYF

abundance: .
len: 17
v_gene: TRBV4-3
j_gene: TRBJ2-5
d_gene: .
CDR3nt: TGCGCCAGCAGTCGGGGGTCGGGACGGTTGGATGTAGAGACCCAGTACTTC
CDR3aa: CASSRGSGRLDVETQYF

abundance: .
len: 14
v_gene: TRBV9
j_gene: TRBJ2-1
d_gene: .
CDR3nt: TGTGCCAGCAGCCGGACGGGAGCCTACAATGAGCAGTTCTTC
CDR3aa: CASSRTGAYNEQFF

abundance: .
len: 15
v_gene: TRBV5-1
j_gene: TRBJ1-6
d_gene: TRBD1
CDR3nt: TGCGCCAGCAGCTTCGGGACAGTTTATAATTCACCCCTCCACTTT
CDR3aa: CASSFGTVYNSPLHF

abundance: .
len: 14
v_gene: TRBV7-2
j_gene: TRBJ1-6
d_gene: .
CDR3nt: TGTGCCAGCAGCTCTGGACAGACGGGTTCACCCCTCCACTTT
CDR3aa: CASSSGQTGSPLHF

abundance: .
len: 16
v_gene: TRBV5-1
j_gene: TRBJ2-5
d_gene: .
CDR3nt: TGCGCCAGCAGCTTCGCCGGGAGGGGGCGTCAAGAGACCCAGTACTTC
CDR3aa: CASSFAGRGRQETQYF

abundance: .
len: 14
v_gene: TRBV28
j_gene: TRBJ1-1
d_gene: .
CDR3nt: TGTGCCAGCAGTTTGCCGAGAAAGAACACTGAAGCTTTCTTT
CDR3aa: CASSLPRKNTEAFF

abundance: few
len: 16
v_gene: TRBV27
j_gene: TRBJ2-2
d_gene: TRBD2
CDR3nt: TGTGCCAGCAGTCCTAGCGGGGGGGCCTTTGCGGCGGAGCTGTTTTTT
CDR3aa: CASSPSGGAFAAELFF

abundance: .
len: 14
v_gene: TRBV5-6
j_gene: TRBJ1-1
d_gene: TRBD1
CDR3nt: TGTGCCAGCAGCTTGGTGGGGACAGGGCCTGAAGCTTTCTTT
CDR3aa: CASSLVGTGPEAFF

abundance: .
len: 11
v_gene: TRBV27
j_gene: TRBJ2-1
d_gene: TRBD2
CDR3nt: TGTGCCAGCCTAGCGGGGGTTCGAGCCTTCTTC
CDR3aa: CASLAGVRAFF

abundance: .
len: 16
v_gene: TRBV5-6
j_gene: TRBJ1-6
d_gene: TRBD1
CDR3nt: TGTGCCAGCAGCCCCGGGCAGGGGGTAGTGAATTCACCCCTCCACTTT
CDR3aa: CASSPGQGVVNSPLHF

abundance: .
len: 16
v_gene: TRBV25-1
j_gene: TRBJ2-7
d_gene: .
CDR3nt: TGTGCCAGCAGTGAAAATTCGCGGGACCACTCCTACGAGCAGTACTTC
CDR3aa: CASSENSRDHSYEQYF

abundance: .
len: 15
v_gene: TRBV5-5
j_gene: TRBJ1-2
d_gene: .
CDR3nt: TGTGCCAGCAGCTTCGGTTTCACAGGGAACTATGGCTACACCTTC
CDR3aa: CASSFGFTGNYGYTF

abundance: .
len: 19
v_gene: TRBV7-9
j_gene: TRBJ1-3
d_gene: .
CDR3nt: TGTGCCAGCAGCTTAGTCATAGGGGGTGACAGAGCCTCTGGAAACACCATATATTTT
CDR3aa: CASSLVIGGDRASGNTIYF

abundance: .
len: 14
v_gene: TRBV7-9
j_gene: TRBJ1-6
d_gene: TRBD1
CDR3nt: TGTGCCAGCAGCCGAGGACAGGGTGGGTCACCCCTCCACTTT
CDR3aa: CASSRGQGGSPLHF

abundance: .
len: 17
v_gene: TRBV7-3
j_gene: TRBJ2-1
d_gene: TRBD2
CDR3nt: TGTGCCAGCAGCTTAACTGGGACTAGCATCGGCGACAATGAGCAGTTCTTC
CDR3aa: CASSLTGTSIGDNEQFF

abundance: .
len: 16
v_gene: TRBV4-1
j_gene: TRBJ2-3
d_gene: TRBD2
CDR3nt: TGCGCCAGCAGCCAAGATATTGCGGGGGGCGGAGATACGCAGTATTTT
CDR3aa: CASSQDIAGGGDTQYF

abundance: once
len: 11
v_gene: TRBV30
j_gene: TRBJ2-7
d_gene: .
CDR3nt: TGTGCCTGGAGTGCGAACAGGGAGCAGTACTTC
CDR3aa: CAWSANREQYF

abundance: .
len: 14
v_gene: TRBV10-3
j_gene: TRBJ2-1
d_gene: TRBD2
CDR3nt: TGTGCCATCGACAAGCGGGAGGGGGGGAGTGAGCAGTTCTTC
CDR3aa: CAIDKREGGSEQFF

abundance: once
len: 14
v_gene: TRBV27
j_gene: TRBJ2-7
d_gene: TRBD2
CDR3nt: TGTGCCAGCAGGCTAGCGGGGTTCTCCTACGAGCAGTACTTC
CDR3aa: CASRLAGFSYEQYF

abundance: once
len: 12
v_gene: TRBV28
j_gene: TRBJ2-7
d_gene: .
CDR3nt: TGTGCCAGCAGTTCAGCGCCGTCCGAGCAGTACTTC
CDR3aa: CASSSAPSEQYF